This record looks at one TCR beta chain sequence and its context. Its antigen is currently unknown. Between the trimmed V and J ends, which lost 4 bases and 2 bases, there was a span of 13 bases. CDR1 is SGHDT and CDR2 is YYEEEE in the germline V gene. This CDR3 comprises 14 residues. This record comes from a study of T cell responses to AZD1222 COVID-19 vaccine. Study-level results: White British donors predominated, females outnumbered males, and clonal diversity was possibly underestimated. Compared with day 0, the breadth and depth of the Spike-specific TCR repertoire rose significantly after two doses of AZD1222.

The table came from immunoSEQ multiplex PCR; TCRdb's copy has only in-frame clones and leaves some out. Found here are about 140,000 clones, around nine tenths of them singletons; the top ten hold around 3.1%. The chain uses TRBV5-6 and TRBJ2-7; D unresolved. This TCR was recovered from an adult who received the AZD1222 COVID-19 vaccine. The sequencing used peripheral blood, collected 28 days after the second AZD1222 dose. The CDR3 nucleotides are TGTGCCAGCAGCGTCCTGGGCGTAACCTACGAGCAGTACTTC. Amino acids: CASSVLGVTYEQYF.